Reported below is one TCR beta chain. Antigen: not known. The data were taken from a study of T cell repertoires in cytomegalovirus infection. Germline CDR1 and CDR2: MNHEY and SVGEGT. The length of the CDR3 is 13 residues. J was trimmed by 8 bases and V by 2 bases; bases with no gene match: 3. TCRdb re-derived calls from the reads in MiXCR, one entry per CDR3 protein. The sample yields about 920,000 distinct CDR3 sequences, approximately 30% seen once. The material sequenced was cultured CD8+ T cells from PBMCs, taken from culture after CMV antigen stimulation. The gene calls are TRBV6-2 or TRBV6-3 and TRBJ2-1; TRBD2 agrees at 7 bases. The clonotype was recovered from a human donor in good health (CMV status not recorded). Some clones in this sample may be carry-over from other donors' samples. The CDR3 region has the DNA TGTGCCAGCAGTTACGCTGGGAGGGATGAGCAGTTCTTC. This sequence encodes CASSYAGRDEQFF.